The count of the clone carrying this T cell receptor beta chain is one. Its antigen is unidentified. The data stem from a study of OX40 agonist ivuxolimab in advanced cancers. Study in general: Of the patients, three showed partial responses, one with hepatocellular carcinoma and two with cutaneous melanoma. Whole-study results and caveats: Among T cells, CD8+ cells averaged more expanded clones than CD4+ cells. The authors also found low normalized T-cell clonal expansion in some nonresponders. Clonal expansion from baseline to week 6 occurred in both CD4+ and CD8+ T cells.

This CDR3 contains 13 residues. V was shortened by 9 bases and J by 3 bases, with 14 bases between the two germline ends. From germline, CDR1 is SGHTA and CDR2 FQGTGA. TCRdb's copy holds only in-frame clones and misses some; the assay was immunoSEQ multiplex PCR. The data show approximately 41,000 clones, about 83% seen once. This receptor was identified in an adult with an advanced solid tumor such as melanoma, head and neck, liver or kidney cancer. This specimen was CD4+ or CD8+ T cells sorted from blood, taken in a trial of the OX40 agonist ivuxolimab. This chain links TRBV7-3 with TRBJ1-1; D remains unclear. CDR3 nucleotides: TGTGCCAGTAAGGTTGCTGAGGACACTGAAGCTTTCTTT. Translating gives CASKVAEDTEAFF.